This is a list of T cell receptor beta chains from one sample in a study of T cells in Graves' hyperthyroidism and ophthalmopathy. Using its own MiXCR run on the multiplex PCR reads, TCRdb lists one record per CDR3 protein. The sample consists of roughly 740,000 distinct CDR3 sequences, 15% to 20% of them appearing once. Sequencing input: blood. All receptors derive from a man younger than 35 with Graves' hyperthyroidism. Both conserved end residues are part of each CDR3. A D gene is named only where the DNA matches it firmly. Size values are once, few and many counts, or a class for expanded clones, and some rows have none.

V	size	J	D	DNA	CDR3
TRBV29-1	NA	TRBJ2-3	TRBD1	TGCAGCGTCAAATCCCGGGACAGGGGTACAGATACGCAGTATTTT	CSVKSRDRGTDTQYF
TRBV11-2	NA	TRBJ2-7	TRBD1	TGTGCCAGCAGCCTCGGACAGGGGGCATGGGAGCAGTACTTC	CASSLGQGAWEQYF
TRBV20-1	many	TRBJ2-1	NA	TGCAGTGCTAGAGAGGTGCAGCGGGTAGTCCATGAGCAGTTCTTC	CSAREVQRVVHEQFF
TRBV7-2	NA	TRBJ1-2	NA	TGCGCCAGCAGCCAAGAAGCCGGGTCTAGGGGCTACACCTTC	CASSQEAGSRGYTF
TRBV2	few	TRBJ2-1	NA	TGTGCCAGCAGTGAAAGGGTAGGCTCCTACAATGAGCAGTTCTTC	CASSERVGSYNEQFF
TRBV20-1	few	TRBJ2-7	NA	TGCAGTGCTAGAGAGACTAGCTCCTACGAGCAGTACTTC	CSARETSSYEQYF
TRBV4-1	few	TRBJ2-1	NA	TGCGCCAGCAGCCAAGATGGCCCTTTATACAATGAGCAGTTCTTC	CASSQDGPLYNEQFF
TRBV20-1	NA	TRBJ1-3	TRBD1	TGCAGTGCTAGGACAGGGTCTCATTACCCCTCTGGAAACACCATATATTTT	CSARTGSHYPSGNTIYF
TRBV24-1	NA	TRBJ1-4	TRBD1	TGTGCCACCAGTGACGGTAGACAGGGGGTCGAAAAACTGTTTTTT	CATSDGRQGVEKLFF
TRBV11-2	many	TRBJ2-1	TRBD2	TGTGCCAGCACCCATTTTCCGGGACTAGCGGGAGGGAGCTCCTACAATGAGCAGTTCTTC	CASTHFPGLAGGSSYNEQFF
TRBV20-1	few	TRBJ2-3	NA	TGCAGTGCTAGGGGCGATACGCAGTATTTT	CSARGDTQYF
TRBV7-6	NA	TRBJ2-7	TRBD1	TGTGCCAGCAGCTTAGAACGGACAGGGAACTGGTACGAGCAGTACTTC	CASSLERTGNWYEQYF
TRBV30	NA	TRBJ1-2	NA	TGTGCCTGGACAGATCGCTATGGCTACACCTTC	CAWTDRYGYTF
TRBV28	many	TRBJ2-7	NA	TGTGCCAGCAGTCAGGGGAGGGGTTCCTACGAGCAGTACTTC	CASSQGRGSYEQYF
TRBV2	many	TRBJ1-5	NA	TGTGCCAGCAACCTTTGGGGGGTCAGAGGGAATCAGCCCCAGCATTTT	CASNLWGVRGNQPQHF
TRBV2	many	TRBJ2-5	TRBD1	TGTGCCAGCCGAGGACAGGGAAAGGGAGAGACCCAGTACTTC	CASRGQGKGETQYF
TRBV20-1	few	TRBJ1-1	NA	TGCAGTGCTTGCTTGCAGGTTGGCACTGAAGCTTTCTTT	CSACLQVGTEAFF
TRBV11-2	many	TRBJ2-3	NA	TGTGCCAGCAGGAAGCCCTTTAGCGACACAGATACGCAGTATTTT	CASRKPFSDTDTQYF
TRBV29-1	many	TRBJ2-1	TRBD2	TGCAGCGTTTCCCGGGCTAGCGGGAGTTACAATGAGCAGTTCTTC	CSVSRASGSYNEQFF
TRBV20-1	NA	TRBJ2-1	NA	TGCAGTGCTACTTCGGACAGAATTTTGCGGGAGCATTACTACAATGAGCAGTTCTTC	CSATSDRILREHYYNEQFF
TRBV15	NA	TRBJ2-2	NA	TGTGCCACCCCCAGTAGGGCAGGGTCGAACACCGGGGAGCTGTTTTTT	CATPSRAGSNTGELFF
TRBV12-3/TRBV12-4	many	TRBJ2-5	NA	TGTGCCAGCAGTCCTCGGGAGCAGACCCAGTACTTC	CASSPREQTQYF
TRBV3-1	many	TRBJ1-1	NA	TGTGCCAGCAGCCCCGCCAATAATAGAGGGAACACTGAAGCTTTCTTT	CASSPANNRGNTEAFF
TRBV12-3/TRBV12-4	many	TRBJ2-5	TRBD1	TGTGCCAGCAGTTCAACGGACAGGGACCAAGAGACCCAGTACTTC	CASSSTDRDQETQYF
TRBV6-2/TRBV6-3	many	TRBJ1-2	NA	TGTGCCAGCAGTTACGGCAAGAACTATGGCTACACCTTC	CASSYGKNYGYTF
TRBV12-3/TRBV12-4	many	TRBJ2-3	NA	TGTGCCAGCAAGGGAATTCCAACCCCAGATACGCAGTATTTT	CASKGIPTPDTQYF
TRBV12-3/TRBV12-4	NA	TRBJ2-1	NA	TGTGCCAGCCGAAGCACTGGCGGGACCAATGAGCAGTTCTTC	CASRSTGGTNEQFF
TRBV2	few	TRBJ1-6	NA	TGTGCCAGCAATCGCCCCCGGCAGGGTGATTCACCCCTCCACTTT	CASNRPRQGDSPLHF
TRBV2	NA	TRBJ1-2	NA	TGTGCCAGCAGTCCGACAGAACTTGGCTACACCTTC	CASSPTELGYTF
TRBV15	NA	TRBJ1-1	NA	TGTGCCACTTACGGGGGGGCTGAAGCTTTCTTT	CATYGGAEAFF
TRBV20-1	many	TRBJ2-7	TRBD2	TGCAGTGCTCGAGCGGCTAGCGGGAGCCTGAGCTCCTACGAGCAGTACTTC	CSARAASGSLSSYEQYF
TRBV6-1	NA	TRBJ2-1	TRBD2	TGTGCCAGCGCCGGGACTACGTACAATGAGCAGTTCTTC	CASAGTTYNEQFF
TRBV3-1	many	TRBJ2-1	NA	TGTGCCAGCAGCCAAGACGGGAGAGAGCAGTTCTTC	CASSQDGREQFF
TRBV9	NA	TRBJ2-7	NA	TGTGCCAGCAGCCCGGGCGGGATAGTCTCCTACGAGCAGTACTTC	CASSPGGIVSYEQYF
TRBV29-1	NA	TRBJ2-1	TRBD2	TGCAGCGTTGACAGAAGCGGGGCAAGTGATGAGCAGTTCTTC	CSVDRSGASDEQFF
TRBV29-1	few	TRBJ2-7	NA	TGCAGCGCCCAATGGGGCGTCGAGCAGTACTTC	CSAQWGVEQYF
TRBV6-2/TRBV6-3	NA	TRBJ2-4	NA	TGTGCCAGCAGTTACACGACAGGAGGGGGAAACATTCAGTACTTC	CASSYTTGGGNIQYF
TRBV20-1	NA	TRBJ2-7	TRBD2	TGCAGTGCTAGCGGGACTAGCAAGCTTAGAGACGAGCAGTACTTC	CSASGTSKLRDEQYF
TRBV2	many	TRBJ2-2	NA	TGTGCCAGCAGTGTTGACGGGAGGAACACCGGGGAGCTGTTTTTT	CASSVDGRNTGELFF
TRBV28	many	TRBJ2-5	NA	TGTGCCAGCAGTTTATCCCTCAGGGGGACCCAGTACTTC	CASSLSLRGTQYF
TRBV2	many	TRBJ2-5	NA	TGTGCCAGCAGTGCCGCGCGGACAAACCAAGAGACCCAGTACTTC	CASSAARTNQETQYF
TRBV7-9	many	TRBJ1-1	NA	TGTGCCAGCCGTTTACCATCGGACACTGAAGCTTTCTTT	CASRLPSDTEAFF
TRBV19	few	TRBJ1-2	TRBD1	TGTGCCAGTACCCCACAGGGGGCCTATGGCTACACCTTC	CASTPQGAYGYTF
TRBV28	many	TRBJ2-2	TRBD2	TGTGCCAGCAGTTTAGGCGGGGGCACCGGGGAGCTGTTTTTT	CASSLGGGTGELFF
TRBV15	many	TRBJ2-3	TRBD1	TGTGCCACAACGGACAGGGGGAAGACGCAGTATTTT	CATTDRGKTQYF
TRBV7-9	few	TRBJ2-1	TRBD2	TGTGCCAGCAGCCCACGAGATACTAGCGGCCGGTACAATGAGCAGTTCTTC	CASSPRDTSGRYNEQFF
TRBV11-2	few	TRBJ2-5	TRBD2	TGTGCCAGCAGCCGAACTAGCGAACAAGAGACCCAGTACTTC	CASSRTSEQETQYF
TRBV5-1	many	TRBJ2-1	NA	TGCGCCAGCAGTGGTCAGGGTCCCCTATACAATGAGCAGTTCTTC	CASSGQGPLYNEQFF
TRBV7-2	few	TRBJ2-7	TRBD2	TGTGCCAGCAGGTTAAATAGAAGGAGACTAGCGGGATCCAACGAGCAGTACTTC	CASRLNRRRLAGSNEQYF
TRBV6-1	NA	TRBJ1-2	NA	TGTGCCGGACAGTTCCGGGGCACCTTC	CAGQFRGTF
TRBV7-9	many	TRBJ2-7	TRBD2	TGTGCCAGCAGGTATAGCGCCTCGGGGGGATACGAGCAGTACTTC	CASRYSASGGYEQYF
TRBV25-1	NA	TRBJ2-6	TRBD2	TGTGCCAGCAGTGAATATCGGACTAGCGGACACTCTGGGGCCAACGTCCTGACTTTC	CASSEYRTSGHSGANVLTF
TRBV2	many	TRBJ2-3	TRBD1	TGTGCCAGCAGTGAAAAGGGGACAGGAACTAGCACAGATACGCAGTATTTT	CASSEKGTGTSTDTQYF
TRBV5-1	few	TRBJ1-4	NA	TGCGCCAGCAGCTTGGGGCAGAGCGAATCTAAACTGTTTTTT	CASSLGQSESKLFF
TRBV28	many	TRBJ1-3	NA	TGTGCCAGCAGTTTTGACAGGAGCTCTGGAAACACCATATATTTT	CASSFDRSSGNTIYF